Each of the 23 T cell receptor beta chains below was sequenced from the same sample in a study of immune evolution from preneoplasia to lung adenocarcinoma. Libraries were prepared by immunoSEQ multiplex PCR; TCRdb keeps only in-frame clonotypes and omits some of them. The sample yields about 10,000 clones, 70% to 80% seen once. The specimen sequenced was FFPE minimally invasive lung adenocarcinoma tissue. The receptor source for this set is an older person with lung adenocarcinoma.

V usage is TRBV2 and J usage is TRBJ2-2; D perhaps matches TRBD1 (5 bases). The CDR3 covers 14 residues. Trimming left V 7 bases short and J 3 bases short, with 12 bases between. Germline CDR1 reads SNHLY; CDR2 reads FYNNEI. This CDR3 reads CASMTGQHTGELFF. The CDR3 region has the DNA TGTGCCAGCATGACCGGACAACACACCGGGGAGCTGTTTTTT.

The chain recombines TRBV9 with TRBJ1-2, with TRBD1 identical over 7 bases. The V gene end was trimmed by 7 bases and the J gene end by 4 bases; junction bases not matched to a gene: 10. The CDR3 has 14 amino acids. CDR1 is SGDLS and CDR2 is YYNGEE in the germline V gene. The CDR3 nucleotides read TGTGCCAGCGGACCCTCGACAGGGATCTATGGCTACACCTTC. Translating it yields CASGPSTGIYGYTF.

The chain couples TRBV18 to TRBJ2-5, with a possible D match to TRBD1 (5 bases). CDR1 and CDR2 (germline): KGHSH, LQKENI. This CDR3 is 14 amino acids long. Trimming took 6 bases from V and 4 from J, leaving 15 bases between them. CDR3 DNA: TGTGCCAGCTCCCCCAGGGATAGGGGAGAGACCCAGTACTTC. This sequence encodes CASSPRDRGETQYF.

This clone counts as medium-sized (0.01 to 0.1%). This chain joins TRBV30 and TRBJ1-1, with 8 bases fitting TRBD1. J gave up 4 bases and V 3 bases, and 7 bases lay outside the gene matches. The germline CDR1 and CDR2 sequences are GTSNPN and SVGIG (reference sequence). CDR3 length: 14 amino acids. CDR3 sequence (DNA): TGTGCCTGGAGAAACAGGGGGAAGTTCACTGAAGCTTTCTTT. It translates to CAWRNRGKFTEAFF. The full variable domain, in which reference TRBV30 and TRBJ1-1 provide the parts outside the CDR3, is SQTIHQWPATLVQPVGSPLSLECTVEGTSNPNLYWYRQAAGRGLQLLFYSVGIGQISSEVPQNLSASRPQDRQFILSSKKLLLSDSGFYLCAWRNRGKFTEAFFGQGTRLTVV.

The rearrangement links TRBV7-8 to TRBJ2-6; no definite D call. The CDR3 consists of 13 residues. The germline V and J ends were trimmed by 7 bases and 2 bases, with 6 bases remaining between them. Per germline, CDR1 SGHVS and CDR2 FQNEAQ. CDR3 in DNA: TGTGCCAGCACTACGACTGGGGCCAACGTCCTGACTTTC. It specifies CASTTTGANVLTF.

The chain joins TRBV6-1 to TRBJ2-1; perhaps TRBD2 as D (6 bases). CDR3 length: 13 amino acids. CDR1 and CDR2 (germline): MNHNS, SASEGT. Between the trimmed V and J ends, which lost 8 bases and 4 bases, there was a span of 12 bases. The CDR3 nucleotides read TGTGCCAGCTTTGGAGCGGGTTACAATGAGCAGTTCTTC. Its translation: CASFGAGYNEQFF.

The CDR3 coding sequence is TGTGCCATCAGTGGGTTGGGGTTGCGGGAAAAACTGTTTTTT. It translates to CAISGLGLREKLFF. The rearrangement joins TRBV10-3 to TRBJ1-4; D call uncertain. Germline lookup yields CDR1 ENHRY and CDR2 SYGVKD. Between the trimmed V and J ends, which lost 4 bases and 8 bases, there was a span of 14 bases. The length of the CDR3 is 14 residues.

As DNA, the CDR3 is TGTGCCAGCAGCTTGGAGGCCAACTCCTACGAGCAGTACTTC. Protein product: CASSLEANSYEQYF. The chain employs TRBV6-4 and TRBJ2-7; TRBD2 is a possible D gene (5 bases). Trimming cost V 6 bases and J 0 bases, with 12 bases left between them. CDR3 size: 14 residues. Germline V gene data show CDR1 as MRHNA and CDR2 as SNTAGT.

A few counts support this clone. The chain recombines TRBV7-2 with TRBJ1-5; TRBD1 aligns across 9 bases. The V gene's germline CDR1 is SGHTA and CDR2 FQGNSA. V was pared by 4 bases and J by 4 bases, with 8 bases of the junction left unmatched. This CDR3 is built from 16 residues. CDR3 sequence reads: CASSSLLGTGNQPQHF. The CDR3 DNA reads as TGTGCCAGCAGCTCACTTCTCGGGACAGGGAATCAGCCCCAGCATTTT.

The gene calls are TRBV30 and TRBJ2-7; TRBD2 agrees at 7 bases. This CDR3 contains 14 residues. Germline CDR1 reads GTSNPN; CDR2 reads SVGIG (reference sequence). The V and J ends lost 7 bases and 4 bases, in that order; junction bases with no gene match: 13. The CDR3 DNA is TGTGCCTCCTCGGGGGGATCGGCAGGATACGAGCAGTACTTC. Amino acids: CASSGGSAGYEQYF.

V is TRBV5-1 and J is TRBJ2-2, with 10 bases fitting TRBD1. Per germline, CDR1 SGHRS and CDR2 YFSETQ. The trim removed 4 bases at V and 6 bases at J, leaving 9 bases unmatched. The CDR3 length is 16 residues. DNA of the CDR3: TGCGCCAGCAGCGACTGGGACAGGGGCAACGCCGGGGAGCTGTTTTTT. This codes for CASSDWDRGNAGELFF. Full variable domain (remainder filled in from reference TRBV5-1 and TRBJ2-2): KAGVTQTPRYLIKTRGQQVTLSCSPISGHRSVSWYQQTPGQGLQFLFEYFSETQRNKGNFPGRFSGRQFSNSRSEMNVSTLELGDSALYLCASSDWDRGNAGELFFGEGSRLTVL.

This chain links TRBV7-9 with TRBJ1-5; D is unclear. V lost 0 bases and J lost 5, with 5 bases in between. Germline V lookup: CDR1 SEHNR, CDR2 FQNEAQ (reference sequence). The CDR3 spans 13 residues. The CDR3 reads CASSLASDQPQHF. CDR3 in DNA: TGTGCCAGCAGCTTAGCGAGCGATCAGCCCCAGCATTTT.

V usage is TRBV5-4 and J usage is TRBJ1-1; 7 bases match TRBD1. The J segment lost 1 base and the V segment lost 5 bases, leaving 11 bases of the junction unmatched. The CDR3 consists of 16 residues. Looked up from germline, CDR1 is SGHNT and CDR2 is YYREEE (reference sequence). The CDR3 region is CASRPGTARQNTEAFF. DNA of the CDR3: TGTGCCAGCAGGCCCGGGACAGCCAGACAGAACACTGAAGCTTTCTTT.

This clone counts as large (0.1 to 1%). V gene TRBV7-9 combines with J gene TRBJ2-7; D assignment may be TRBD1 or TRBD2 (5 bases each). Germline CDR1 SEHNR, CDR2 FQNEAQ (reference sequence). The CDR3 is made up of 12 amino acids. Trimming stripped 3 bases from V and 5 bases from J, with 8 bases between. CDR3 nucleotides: TGTGCCAGCAGCTTCGGGGACCACGAGCAGTACTTC. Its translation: CASSFGDHEQYF.

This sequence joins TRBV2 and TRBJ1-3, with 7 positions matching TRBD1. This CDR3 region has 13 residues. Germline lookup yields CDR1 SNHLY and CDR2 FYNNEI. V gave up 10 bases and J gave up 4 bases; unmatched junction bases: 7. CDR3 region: CATTGVAGNTIYF. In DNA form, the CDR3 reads TGTGCCACCACAGGGGTAGCGGGAAACACCATATATTTT.

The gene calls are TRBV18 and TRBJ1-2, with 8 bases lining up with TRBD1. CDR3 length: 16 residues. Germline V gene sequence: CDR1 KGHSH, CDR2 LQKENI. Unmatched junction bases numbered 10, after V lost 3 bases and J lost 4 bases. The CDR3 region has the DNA TGTGCCAGCTCACCGACAGGGGACACCTTTGGCTATGGCTACACCTTC. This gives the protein CASSPTGDTFGYGYTF.

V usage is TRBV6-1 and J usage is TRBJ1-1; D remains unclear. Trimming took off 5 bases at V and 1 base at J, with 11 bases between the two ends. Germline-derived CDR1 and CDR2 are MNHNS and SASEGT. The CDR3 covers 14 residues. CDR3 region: CASSLSKGNTEAFF. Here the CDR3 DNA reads TGTGCCAGCAGTCTGTCCAAAGGGAACACTGAAGCTTTCTTT.

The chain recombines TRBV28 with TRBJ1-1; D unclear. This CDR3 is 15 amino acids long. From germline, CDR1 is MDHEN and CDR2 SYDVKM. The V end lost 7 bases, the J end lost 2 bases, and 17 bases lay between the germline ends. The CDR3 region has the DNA TGTGCCAGCACCACCGGTATAAGGCAAAACACTGAAGCTTTCTTT. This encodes CASTTGIRQNTEAFF.

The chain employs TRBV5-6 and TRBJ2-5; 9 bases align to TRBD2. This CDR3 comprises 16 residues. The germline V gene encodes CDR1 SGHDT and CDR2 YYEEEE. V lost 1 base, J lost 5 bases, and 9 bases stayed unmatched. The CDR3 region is CASSLLAGRVSETQYF. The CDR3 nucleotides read TGTGCCAGCAGCTTGCTAGCGGGAAGGGTAAGCGAGACCCAGTACTTC.

CDR3: CASSLAHGVTEAFF. The CDR3 coding sequence is TGTGCCAGCAGCTTAGCCCATGGAGTAACTGAAGCTTTCTTT. The chain links TRBV7-2 to TRBJ1-1; D remains ambiguous. Deletions cut 0 bases from V and 5 bases from J, with 10 bases between. Germline V CDR1 and CDR2: SGHTA, FQGNSA. The CDR3 is 14 residues long.

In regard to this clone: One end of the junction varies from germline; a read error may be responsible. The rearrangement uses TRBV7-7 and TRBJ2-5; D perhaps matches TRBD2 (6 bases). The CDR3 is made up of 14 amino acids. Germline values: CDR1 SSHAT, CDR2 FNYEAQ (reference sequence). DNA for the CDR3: TGTGCTAGCAGCTTTGCGGGGTCCCAAGAGACCCAGTACTTC. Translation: CASSFAGSQETQYF. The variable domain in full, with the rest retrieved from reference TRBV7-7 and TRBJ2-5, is GAGVSQSPRYKVTKRGQDVTLRCDPISSHATLYWYQQALGQGPEFLTYFNYEAQPDKSGLPSDRFSAERPEGSISTLTIQRTEQRDSAMYRCASSFAGSQETQYFGPGTRLLVL.

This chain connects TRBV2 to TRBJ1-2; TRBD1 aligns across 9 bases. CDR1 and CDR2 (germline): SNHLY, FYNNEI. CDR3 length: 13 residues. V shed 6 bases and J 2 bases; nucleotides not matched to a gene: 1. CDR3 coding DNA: TGTGCCAGCAGCGGACAGGGGAACTATGGCTACACCTTC. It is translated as CASSGQGNYGYTF. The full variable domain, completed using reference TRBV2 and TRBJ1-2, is EPEVTQTPSHQVTQMGQEVILRCVPISNHLYFYWYRQILGQKVEFLVSFYNNEISEKSEIFDDQFSVERPDGSNFTLKIRSTKLEDSAMYFCASSGQGNYGYTFGSGTRLTVV.

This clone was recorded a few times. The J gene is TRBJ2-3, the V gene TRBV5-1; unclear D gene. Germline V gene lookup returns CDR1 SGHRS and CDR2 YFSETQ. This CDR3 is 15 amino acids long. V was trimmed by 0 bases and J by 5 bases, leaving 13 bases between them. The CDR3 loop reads CASSLARLGKDTQYF. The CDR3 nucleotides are TGCGCCAGCAGCTTGGCTCGGTTGGGGAAAGATACGCAGTATTTT.